The clone carrying this T cell receptor (beta chain) was recorded many times. The target antigen is unknown. The lymph nodes were axillary draining lymph nodes from breast cancer patients. This CDR3 spans 17 amino acids. V was shortened by 1 base and J by 0 bases, with 14 bases between the two germline ends. The V gene's germline CDR1 is LGHNA and CDR2 YNFKEQ. One entry per CDR3 protein, called by TCRdb with MiXCR from the multiplex PCR reads. The data contain under 350,000 distinct CDR3 sequences, roughly 30% of them singletons. These data are taken from a study of breast tumors, draining lymph nodes, adjacent tissues. Study-level findings and limits: Data only fit, rather than demonstrated, lymph node origin of most tumor T cells. Most tumor T cells seemingly derive from lymph node, then expand in tumor.

The chain links TRBV4-2 to TRBJ2-3, with D unclear. The receptor was isolated from a female donor with breast cancer. Some clones in this sample may be carry-over from other donors' samples. What was sequenced was axillary lymph node tissue. Written as DNA, the CDR3 is TGTGCCAGCAGCCAAGGGGTAGTGGTTACTAGCACAGATACGCAGTATTTT. It specifies CASSQGVVVTSTDTQYF.